Shown below are 4 T cell receptor beta chains from a single sample sequenced in a study of T cell responses to AZD1222 COVID-19 vaccine (dated by TCRdb to about 2021). Library method: the immunoSEQ multiplex PCR assay. TCRdb holds this immuneACCESS table with in-frame rearrangements only. Some clones are missing; in checked studies, unresolved V genes explain under half, and the rest has no known cause. The sample has under 150,000 clones on record, 80% to 90% of them singletons. The top ten constitute approximately 1.7% of the sample. This specimen's time point label, interpreted: baseline before first vaccination. The material sequenced was peripheral blood, taken on day 0 of AZD1222 vaccination. The origin of the receptors is an adult in good health.

The rearrangement joins TRBV9 to TRBJ1-2; the D gene is possibly TRBD1 (6 bases). Germline V gene lookup returns CDR1 SGDLS and CDR2 YYNGEE. This CDR3 has 15 amino acids. V was trimmed by 4 bases and J by 8 bases, leaving 21 bases between them. CDR3: CASSLSTDSRGGYTF. The CDR3 nucleotides are TGTGCCAGCAGCCTTAGTACGGACAGCCGAGGCGGCTACACCTTC.

The genes are TRBV5-1 and TRBJ1-1, with D uncertain. Trimming left V 0 bases short and J 0 bases short, with 9 bases between. The CDR3 is made up of 15 amino acids. The germline V gene encodes CDR1 SGHRS and CDR2 YFSETQ. The CDR3 spells CASSLVVQVNTEAFF. As DNA, the CDR3 is TGCGCCAGCAGCTTGGTCGTACAAGTGAACACTGAAGCTTTCTTT.

This clone has just one count. V is TRBV5-8 and J is TRBJ2-1; D is possibly TRBD1 or TRBD2 (5 bases each). V dropped 3 bases and J dropped 7 bases, with 17 bases sitting between them. The CDR3 has 15 residues. Germline V gene sequence: CDR1 SGHTS, CDR2 YDEGEE. DNA for the CDR3: TGTGCCAGCAGCTGGGGGTGGGGCCTGGCGAATGAGCAGTTCTTC. This translates into CASSWGWGLANEQFF.

This chain joins TRBV19 and TRBJ1-5; D perhaps matches TRBD1 (6 bases). Germline-derived CDR1 and CDR2 are LNHDA and SQIVND (reference sequence). The CDR3 length is 16 residues. V gave up 8 bases and J gave up 1 base, with 18 bases separating them. The CDR3 DNA sequence: TGTGCCAGTTCCAACAGGGACGGAATAAGCAATCAGCCCCAGCATTTT. Encoded protein: CASSNRDGISNQPQHF.